Sequencing of this T cell receptor beta chain was carried out in a study of blood T cell repertoires in COVID-19. Libraries were prepared by immunoSEQ multiplex PCR; TCRdb keeps only in-frame clonotypes and omits some of them. Of 90,000 to 130,000 clones detected, around three quarters appear once; the ten largest clones hold more than 7.5%. This CDR3 contains 17 residues. Germline V CDR1 and CDR2: LNHDA, SQIVND (reference sequence). V trimming: 7 bases; J trimming: 4 bases; junction bases outside the gene matches: 11. The chain uses TRBV19 and TRBJ2-2; 11 nucleotides align to TRBD2. Material for sequencing was peripheral blood. This clonotype originated in a woman aged 60-75 years with acute or convalescent COVID-19. CDR3 sequence: CASTRLAGGRGTGELFF. As DNA, the CDR3 is TGTGCCAGTACTCGGCTAGCGGGGGGTCGAGGCACCGGGGAGCTGTTTTTT.